This T cell receptor beta chain stems from a study of blood T cells in healthy people across ages. This clonotype was counted between two and nine times. V was clipped by 8 bases and J by 0 bases, with 15 bases between them. From germline, CDR1 is WNHNN and CDR2 SYGVQD (reference sequence). The CDR3 covers 15 residues. Next came a second PCR, run for about 6 to 12 cycles, which used a sample-barcoded 5' primer along with a J-beta primer mix. TCRdb redid the calling of the 5' RACE reads with MiXCR, one entry per CDR3 protein. The top ten clones hold around a fifth of a sample with around 940,000 distinct CDR3 sequences, roughly half of them seen once.

The sample consisted of blood. This rearrangement joins TRBV10-1 to TRBJ2-3; D gene uncertain. This receptor was obtained from a woman in her sixties in good health. CDR3 nucleotide sequence: TGCGCCAGCCTAGATACAGAAACTAGCACAGATACGCAGTATTTT. Translation gives CASLDTETSTDTQYF.